The 10 T cell receptor beta chains in this list originate from one sample, sequenced in a study of identical twins. Each CDR3 protein is one row after TCRdb ran MiXCR on the 5' RACE reads. This sample has fewer than 900,000 distinct CDR3 sequences, with roughly 20% found just once. The same specimen was also included in a second study, on T cells expressing NK-cell markers.

The sample comprised PBMCs. The receptors were gathered from a woman between 18 and 29 years old in good health.

This clonotype was detected only a few times. V gene TRBV15 combines with J gene TRBJ1-1; D is perhaps TRBD1 (5 bases). This CDR3 is 13 amino acids long. The V gene's germline CDR1 is LNHNV and CDR2 YYDKDF (reference sequence). The V end lost 5 bases, the J end lost 5 bases, and 12 bases lay between the germline ends. The CDR3: CATSVPGGTEAFF. CDR3 DNA: TGTGCCACCAGCGTACCGGGGGGTACTGAAGCTTTCTTT.

CDR3 protein: CSVRWSGELFF. CDR3 nucleotide sequence: TGCAGCGTTCGATGGAGCGGGGAGCTGTTTTTT. V gene TRBV29-1 combines with J gene TRBJ2-2; no definite D call. CDR1 is SQVTM and CDR2 is ANQGSEA in the germline V gene. Trimming cost V 5 bases and J 7 bases, with 8 bases left between them. The CDR3 is 11 amino acids.

The chain combines TRBV4-3 with TRBJ2-1, with 7 nucleotides matching TRBD2. Germline loops: CDR1 LGHNA, CDR2 YSLEER. The CDR3 covers 14 residues. The V segment lost 4 bases and the J segment 6 bases; nucleotides outside the gene matches: 6. Written as DNA, the CDR3 is TGCGCCAGCAGCCGCAGCGGGGTCCCCAATGAGCAGTTCTTC. This encodes CASSRSGVPNEQFF.

With regard to this clonotype: The germline gene is not matched at one end of the junction; a read error may be the cause. The gene calls are TRBV20-1 and TRBJ2-3; 12 bases are a match to TRBD2. Germline V gene sequence: CDR1 DFQATT, CDR2 SNEGSKA (reference sequence). The CDR3 length is 16 residues. The CDR3 bases are TGCTGTGCCGCGACTAGCGGGAGTGATCGAACAGATACGCAGTATTTT. Translated: CCAATSGSDRTDTQYF.

This clonotype has ten or more counts. The chain links TRBV5-1 to TRBJ2-2; TRBD1 or TRBD2 may be the D gene (5 bases each). The V end lost 4 bases, the J end lost 0 bases, and 10 bases lay between the germline ends. This CDR3 is built from 15 residues. The germline gives CDR1 SGHRS, CDR2 YFSETQ. In nucleotides, the CDR3 is TGCGCCAGCAGCGAGGGACCGCCGAACACCGGGGAGCTGTTTTTT. Translation gives CASSEGPPNTGELFF. Full variable domain (outside the CDR3, taken from reference TRBV5-1 and TRBJ2-2): KAGVTQTPRYLIKTRGQQVTLSCSPISGHRSVSWYQQTPGQGLQFLFEYFSETQRNKGNFPGRFSGRQFSNSRSEMNVSTLELGDSALYLCASSEGPPNTGELFFGEGSRLTVL.

J is TRBJ2-7 and V is TRBV20-1; no clear D gene. Trimming removed 0 bases at V and 2 bases at J, with 23 bases between. The CDR3 length is 18 residues. The germline gives CDR1 DFQATT, CDR2 SNEGSKA (reference sequence). CDR3 protein: CSAREIDPTAPGPYEQYF. The CDR3 region has the DNA TGCAGTGCTAGAGAGATAGACCCTACAGCCCCGGGCCCCTACGAGCAGTACTTC.

This clonotype was picked up a small number of times. The rearrangement links TRBV12-3 or TRBV12-4 to TRBJ1-6, with a weak D call TRBD1 (5 bases). Trimming pared 6 bases from V and 6 bases from J, leaving 9 bases between. This CDR3 is 13 amino acids long. This CDR3 reads CASRETANSPLHF. In DNA form, the CDR3 reads TGTGCCAGCAGGGAGACAGCTAATTCACCCCTCCACTTT.

In its sample, this clonotype was seen a few times. The genes are TRBV6-5 and TRBJ1-2; TRBD1 aligns across 8 bases. The CDR3 loop spans 14 amino acids. V was clipped by 4 bases and J by 8 bases; unmatched bases: 9. CDR1 is MNHEY and CDR2 is SVGAGI in the germline V gene. CDR3 loop: CASSSRTGITGYTF. In DNA form, the CDR3 reads TGTGCCAGCAGTTCGAGGACAGGGATAACCGGCTACACCTTC.

This clonotype was picked up a small number of times. The chain carries TRBV7-2 and TRBJ2-7, with D uncertain. The CDR3 is 14 amino acids. Trimming removed 4 bases from V and 6 bases from J, with 16 bases in between. Germline loops: CDR1 SGHTA, CDR2 FQGNSA. The CDR3 nucleotides are TGTGCCAGCAGCTCCATAGTGGCTACGTCCGAGCAGTACTTC. Protein: CASSSIVATSEQYF.

V is TRBV6-2 or TRBV6-3 and J is TRBJ2-1, with TRBD2 identical over 12 bases. Trimming removed 6 bases from V and 7 bases from J; junction bases left unmatched: 7. CDR1 is MNHEY, CDR2 SVGEGT, per germline. The CDR3 has 15 amino acids. The DNA of the CDR3 is TGTGCCAGCAGGATTACCGGGACTAGCGGGAATGAGCAGTTCTTC. It is translated as CASRITGTSGNEQFF.